What follows is one T cell receptor (beta chain) and its context. These data originate in a study of blood T cell repertoires in COVID-19. The J segment lost 8 bases and the V segment lost 3 bases, leaving 11 bases of the junction unmatched. Germline loops: CDR1 MDHEN, CDR2 SYDVKM. This CDR3 has 16 residues. Using immunoSEQ multiplex PCR, the repertoire was profiled, and TCRdb retains in-frame clones only, with some absent. The table lists fewer than 120,000 clones, approximately 70% of them singletons. This sequence originates from a woman in her fifties or sixties with acute or convalescent COVID-19. The chain is built from TRBV28 and TRBJ1-2, with TRBD1 matching 11 bases. The specimen sequenced was peripheral blood. The CDR3 DNA reads as TGTGCCAGCAGTTTGCCGCCGGGACAGGGGGATGTCGGCTACACCTTC. Residues: CASSLPPGQGDVGYTF.